These 21 T cell receptor beta chains originate from one sample sequenced in a study of early T cells in non-severe SARS-CoV-2 infection. TCRdb re-called the 5' RACE reads with MiXCR, one entry per CDR3 protein. The table has 98,000 or so distinct CDR3 sequences, about 10% seen once; the top ten hold roughly 5%. The material sequenced was whole blood. The receptors shown here come from an adult who was a healthcare worker with PCR-confirmed SARS-CoV-2 infection or an uninfected control (not recorded which).

The rearrangement links TRBV29-1 to TRBJ2-5; 7 bases agree with TRBD1. Germline values: CDR1 SQVTM, CDR2 ANQGSEA. CDR3 length: 12 residues. Trimming at V came to 6 bases and at J to 3 bases, leaving 4 bases not matched to a gene. The CDR3 coding sequence is TGCAGCGTCGAAACAGGGGAAGAGACCCAGTACTTC. Translating it yields CSVETGEETQYF.

In its sample, this clonotype was seen a few times. The J gene is TRBJ1-6, the V gene TRBV6-5, with D maybe TRBD1 (6 bases). This CDR3 is 12 amino acids long. Between the trimmed V and J ends, which lost 6 bases and 10 bases, there was a span of 10 bases. The germline CDR1 and CDR2 sequences are MNHEY and SVGAGI. The chain's CDR3 is CASSYRDSPLHF. In DNA form, the CDR3 reads TGTGCCAGCAGCTACAGGGACTCACCCCTCCACTTT.

The chain couples TRBV12-3 or TRBV12-4 to TRBJ1-4, with D possibly TRBD1 on 6 matching bases. The CDR3 sequence is 15 residues long. Trimming removed 1 base at V and 8 bases at J, with 14 bases between. Here the CDR3 reads CASSLGGQGLEKLFF. The CDR3 bases are TGTGCCAGCAGTTTAGGTGGTCAGGGGTTGGAAAAACTGTTTTTT.

The table lists this clonotype with a few counts. The V and J genes are TRBV28 and TRBJ2-5, with D perhaps matching TRBD2 (5 bases). This CDR3 is built from 15 residues. With 5 bases removed from V and 4 bases from J, the gap between germline ends came to 17 bases. Germline V lookup: CDR1 MDHEN, CDR2 SYDVKM. In DNA, the CDR3 is TGTGCCAGCAGTAGGGTACCCAAGGGAGCAGAGACCCAGTACTTC. It specifies CASSRVPKGAETQYF.

This clonotype was detected ten times or more. The CDR3 sequence is CASSPIRAGPNEKLFF. The CDR3 DNA is TGTGCCAGCAGCCCTATCCGGGCAGGGCCGAATGAAAAACTGTTTTTT. The rearrangement joins TRBV5-5 to TRBJ1-4; maybe TRBD1 (5 bases). Germline loops: CDR1 SGHKS, CDR2 YYEKEE (reference sequence). This CDR3 spans 16 amino acids. Trimming took off 4 bases at V and 5 bases at J, with 18 bases between the two ends.

The chain combines TRBV5-6 with TRBJ2-3, with TRBD1 matching 9 bases. Trimming cost V 4 bases and J 1 base; bases outside gene matches: 1. This CDR3 is built from 14 residues. CDR1 SGHDT and CDR2 YYEEEE come from the germline V gene. CDR3 nucleotides: TGTGCCAGCAGCCGGGACAGGGGCACAGATACGCAGTATTTT. As protein: CASSRDRGTDTQYF.

There are many counts of this clonotype. The CDR3 bases are TGCAGCGTGCAGGGGGATCAAGAGACCCAGTACTTC. This sequence encodes CSVQGDQETQYF. The J gene is TRBJ2-5, the V gene TRBV29-1, with 7 bases aligning to TRBD1. There are 12 residues in the CDR3. Germline lookup yields CDR1 SQVTM and CDR2 ANQGSEA. V was clipped by 6 bases and J by 2 bases; unmatched bases: 3.

This clonotype was picked up a small number of times. J is TRBJ2-5 and V is TRBV3-2; the table's D call TRBD1 went unverified against the DNA. TRBV3-2 is an annotated pseudogene. CDR3 length: 17 residues. CDR3: CASSQGFGRSFQETQYF. The CDR3 DNA follows: TGTGCCAGCAGCCAAGGATTCGGGCGAAGCTTCCAAGAGACCCAGTACTTC.

This clonotype showed up just a few times. The gene calls are TRBV20-1 and TRBJ2-1; D possibly corresponds to TRBD1 (6 bases). V gave up 1 base and J gave up 4 bases, with 20 bases separating them. Germline loops: CDR1 DFQATT, CDR2 SNEGSKA (reference sequence). The CDR3 has 17 residues. The CDR3 spells CSARGSDSRAWYNEQFF. The CDR3 nucleotides are TGCAGTGCTAGAGGCTCGGACAGCAGGGCGTGGTACAATGAGCAGTTCTTC.

The V call is TRBV5-4, the J call TRBJ1-1; tentatively, D is TRBD1 (5 bases). The CDR3 loop spans 14 amino acids. V lost 2 bases and J 6 bases, leaving 14 bases between the germline ends. Looked up from germline, CDR1 is SGHNT and CDR2 is YYREEE (reference sequence). CDR3 DNA sequence: TGTGCCAGCAGCTTCTATGGGGGGGTCGCTGAAGCTTTCTTT. This translates into CASSFYGGVAEAFF.

The gene calls are TRBV18 and TRBJ2-3; a possible D gene is TRBD1 (6 bases). Germline CDR1 and CDR2: KGHSH and LQKENI. Trimming stripped 3 bases from V and 0 bases from J, with 16 bases between. This CDR3 is 17 amino acids long. The CDR3 spells CASSPAGTTTSTDTQYF. In DNA, the CDR3 is TGTGCCAGCTCACCGGCCGGGACAACGACTAGCACAGATACGCAGTATTTT.

The chain employs TRBV28 and TRBJ2-3; TRBD1 aligns across 7 bases. The CDR3 extends over 12 amino acids. J lost 8 bases, V lost 6 bases, and 5 bases had no gene match. CDR1 and CDR2 (germline): MDHEN, SYDVKM. The CDR3 protein is CASRGTVRTQYF. CDR3 DNA: TGTGCCAGCAGGGGGACAGTTCGTACGCAGTATTTT.

This clonotype has ten or more counts. The chain joins TRBV5-6 to TRBJ2-7; unclear D gene. The CDR3 extends over 15 amino acids. The V end lost 4 bases, the J end lost 1 base, and 15 bases lay between the germline ends. Germline CDR1 is SGHDT and CDR2 is YYEEEE. CDR3 DNA: TGTGCCAGCAGCCCCGAGCCCGCCCTTTCCTACGAGCAGTACTTC. This sequence encodes CASSPEPALSYEQYF.

This chain uses TRBV6-6 with TRBJ1-2, with D possibly matching TRBD1 (5 bases). Trimming shortened V by 0 bases and J by 7 bases, and 21 bases separated the two germline ends. This CDR3 region has 17 residues. Germline CDR1 and CDR2: MNHNY and SVGAGI (reference sequence). The CDR3 region has the DNA TGTGCCAGCAGTTACTCGAAGCAGCTGGGCAGGGCCCTTGGCTACACCTTC. Translated, it gives CASSYSKQLGRALGYTF.

This clonotype turned up a few times. The rearrangement uses TRBV14 and TRBJ1-1; D is unresolved. Trimming pared 0 bases from V and 0 bases from J, leaving 11 bases between. Germline CDR1 SGHDN, CDR2 FVKESK. The CDR3 is made up of 16 amino acids. The CDR3 sequence is CASSQEGEGLNTEAFF. In nucleotides, the CDR3 is TGTGCCAGCAGCCAAGAGGGTGAGGGATTGAACACTGAAGCTTTCTTT.

This clonotype showed up just a few times. The chain couples TRBV27 to TRBJ1-2; TRBD1 agrees at 7 bases. The germline V gene has CDR1 MNHEY and CDR2 SMNVEV (reference sequence). J gave up 4 bases and V 4 bases, and 6 bases lay outside the gene matches. This CDR3 comprises 14 residues. Written as DNA, the CDR3 is TGTGCCAGCAGTTCACAAACAGGGGTCTATGGCTACACCTTC. It specifies CASSSQTGVYGYTF.

This clonotype was counted only a few times. DNA for the CDR3: TGTGCCAGCAGCGCACCGGGACAGGGGCAAGAGACCCAGTACTTC. Translation: CASSAPGQGQETQYF. V gene TRBV7-9 combines with J gene TRBJ2-5; TRBD1 matches 10 bases. Trimming at V came to 5 bases and at J to 2 bases, leaving 5 bases not matched to a gene. The length of the CDR3 is 15 residues. Germline values: CDR1 SEHNR, CDR2 FQNEAQ (reference sequence).

This clonotype was seen ten or more times. The chain is built from TRBV28 and TRBJ2-7, with TRBD2 identical over 8 bases. Trimming at V came to 6 bases and at J to 2 bases, leaving 9 bases not matched to a gene. CDR1 and CDR2 from the germline V gene are MDHEN and SYDVKM. CDR3 length equals 15 residues. The CDR3 DNA is TGTGCCAGCAGCGGGGGGGGAGTAAGGCCCTACGAGCAGTACTTC. Its protein product is CASSGGGVRPYEQYF.

This clonotype was detected many times. J is TRBJ2-7 and V is TRBV7-6; 14 bases line up with TRBD2. V lost 5 bases to trimming and J lost 6 bases; unmatched junction nucleotides: 6. The germline CDR1 and CDR2 sequences are SGHVS and FNYEAQ. The CDR3 is 15 amino acids. The CDR3 spells CASSAKGLAGVEQYF. The CDR3 DNA sequence: TGTGCCAGCAGCGCCAAGGGACTAGCGGGAGTCGAGCAGTACTTC.

This clonotype came up many times. This sequence joins TRBV29-1 and TRBJ2-1; 7 positions match TRBD1. The germline V gene encodes CDR1 SQVTM and CDR2 ANQGSEA. The CDR3 length is 13 residues. Trimming at V came to 6 bases and at J to 3 bases, leaving 5 bases not matched to a gene. DNA for the CDR3: TGCAGCGTCGACAGGGCCAACTACAATGAGCAGTTCTTC. Amino acids: CSVDRANYNEQFF.

This clonotype has a count of ten or more. The V gene is TRBV4-1, the J gene TRBJ2-7, with 9 bases that match TRBD2. The CDR3 spans 15 residues. V gave up 1 base and J gave up 2 bases; unmatched junction bases: 3. Germline values: CDR1 MGHRA, CDR2 YSYEKL. The CDR3 is CASSQVAGDTYEQYF. The DNA of the CDR3 is TGCGCCAGCAGCCAAGTAGCGGGGGACACCTACGAGCAGTACTTC.